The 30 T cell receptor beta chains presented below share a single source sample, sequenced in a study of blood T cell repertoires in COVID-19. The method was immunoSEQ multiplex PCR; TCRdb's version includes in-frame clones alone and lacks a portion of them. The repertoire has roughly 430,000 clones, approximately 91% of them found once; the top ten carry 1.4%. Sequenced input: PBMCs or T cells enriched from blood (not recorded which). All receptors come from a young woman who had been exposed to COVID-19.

CDR3 sequence (DNA): TGTGCCAGCACCCCAGGGGGGAATTCACCCCTCCACTTT. Amino acid sequence: CASTPGGNSPLHF. The V gene is TRBV9, the J gene TRBJ1-6, with 7 bases matching TRBD1. V lost 6 bases, J lost 7 bases, and 4 bases stayed unmatched. The germline V gene has CDR1 SGDLS and CDR2 YYNGEE. This CDR3 region has 13 residues.

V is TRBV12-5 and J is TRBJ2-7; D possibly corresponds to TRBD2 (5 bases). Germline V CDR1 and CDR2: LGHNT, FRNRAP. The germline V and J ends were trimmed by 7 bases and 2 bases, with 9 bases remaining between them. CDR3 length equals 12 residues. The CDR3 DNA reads TGTGCTAGTGCCGGGGATCCCTACGAGCAGTACTTC. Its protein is CASAGDPYEQYF.

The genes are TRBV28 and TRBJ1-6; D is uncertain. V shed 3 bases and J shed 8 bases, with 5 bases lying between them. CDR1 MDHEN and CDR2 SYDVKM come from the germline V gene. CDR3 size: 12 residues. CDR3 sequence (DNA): TGTGCCAGCAGTTTTGTAGATTCACCCCTCCACTTT. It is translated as CASSFVDSPLHF.

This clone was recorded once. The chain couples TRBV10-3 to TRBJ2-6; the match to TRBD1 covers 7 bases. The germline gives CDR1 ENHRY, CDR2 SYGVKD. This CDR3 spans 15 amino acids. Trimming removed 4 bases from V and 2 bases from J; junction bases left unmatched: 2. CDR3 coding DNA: TGTGCCATCAGTGGACAGGGAACTGGGGCCAACGTCCTGACTTTC. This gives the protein CAISGQGTGANVLTF.

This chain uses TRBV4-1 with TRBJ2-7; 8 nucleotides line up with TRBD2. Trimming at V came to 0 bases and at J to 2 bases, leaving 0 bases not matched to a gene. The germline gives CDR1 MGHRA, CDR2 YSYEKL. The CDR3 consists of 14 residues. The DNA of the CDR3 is TGCGCCAGCAGCCAAGAAGCGGGGGCCTACGAGCAGTACTTC. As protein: CASSQEAGAYEQYF.

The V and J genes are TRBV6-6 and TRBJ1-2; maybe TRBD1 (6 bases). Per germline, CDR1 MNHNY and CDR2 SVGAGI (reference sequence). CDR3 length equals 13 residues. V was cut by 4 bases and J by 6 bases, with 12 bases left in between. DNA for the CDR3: TGTGCCAGCAGTTCTACAGGGACGGATGGCTACACCTTC. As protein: CASSSTGTDGYTF.

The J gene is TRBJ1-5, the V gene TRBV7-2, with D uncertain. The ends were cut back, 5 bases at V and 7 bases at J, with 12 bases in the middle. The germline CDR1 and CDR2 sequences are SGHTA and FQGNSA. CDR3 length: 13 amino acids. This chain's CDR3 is CASSPNSRQPQHF. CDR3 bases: TGTGCCAGCAGCCCCAATAGTCGGCAGCCCCAGCATTTT.

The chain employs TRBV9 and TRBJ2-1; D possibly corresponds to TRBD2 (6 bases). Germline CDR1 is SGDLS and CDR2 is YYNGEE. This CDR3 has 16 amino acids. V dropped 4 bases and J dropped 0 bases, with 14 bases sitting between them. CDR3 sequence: CASSPRSGSSYNEQFF. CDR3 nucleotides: TGTGCCAGCAGCCCCCGTAGCGGAAGCTCCTACAATGAGCAGTTCTTC.

The CDR3, as DNA: TGTGCCAGCAGCTTTTGGGGGCGGTTCACTGAAGCTTTCTTT. Its protein is CASSFWGRFTEAFF. The chain couples TRBV5-5 to TRBJ1-1; D perhaps matches TRBD1 (6 bases). The germline V gene encodes CDR1 SGHKS and CDR2 YYEKEE (reference sequence). Trimming took 2 bases from V and 4 from J, leaving 12 bases between them. This CDR3 has 14 residues.

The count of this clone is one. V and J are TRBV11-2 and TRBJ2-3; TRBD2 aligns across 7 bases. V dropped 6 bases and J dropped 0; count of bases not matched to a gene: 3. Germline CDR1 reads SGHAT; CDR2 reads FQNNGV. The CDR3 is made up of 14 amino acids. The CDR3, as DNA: TGTGCCAGCAGACCGGGGGGTAGCACAGATACGCAGTATTTT. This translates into CASRPGGSTDTQYF.

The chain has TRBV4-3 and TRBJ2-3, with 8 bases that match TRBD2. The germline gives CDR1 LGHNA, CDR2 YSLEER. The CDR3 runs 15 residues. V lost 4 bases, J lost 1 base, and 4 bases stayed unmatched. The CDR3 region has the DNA TGCGCCAGCAGCCGAACTAGCGGAGGCACAGATACGCAGTATTTT. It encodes CASSRTSGGTDTQYF.

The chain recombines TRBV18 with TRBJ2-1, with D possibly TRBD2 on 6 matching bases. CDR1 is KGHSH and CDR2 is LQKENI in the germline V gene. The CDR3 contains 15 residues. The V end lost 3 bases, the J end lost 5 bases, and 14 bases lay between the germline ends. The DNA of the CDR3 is TGTGCCAGCTCACCTGCGGGACGCGGAGACAATGAGCAGTTCTTC. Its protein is CASSPAGRGDNEQFF.

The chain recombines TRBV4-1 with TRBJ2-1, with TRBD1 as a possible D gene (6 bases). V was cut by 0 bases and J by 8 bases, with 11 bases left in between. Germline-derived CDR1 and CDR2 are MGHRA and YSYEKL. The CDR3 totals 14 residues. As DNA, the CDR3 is TGCGCCAGCAGCCAAGAGGGGGCAGGATATGAGCAGTTCTTC. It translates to CASSQEGAGYEQFF.

CDR3 sequence (DNA): TGCGCCAGCAGAGGACGCGGCGGACAGTATAGCACAGATACGCAGTATTTT. This codes for CASRGRGGQYSTDTQYF. The chain has TRBV5-1 and TRBJ2-3; perhaps TRBD1 as D (6 bases). This CDR3 comprises 17 residues. V lost 5 bases, J lost 0 bases, and 19 bases lay in between. Looked up from germline, CDR1 is SGHRS and CDR2 is YFSETQ.

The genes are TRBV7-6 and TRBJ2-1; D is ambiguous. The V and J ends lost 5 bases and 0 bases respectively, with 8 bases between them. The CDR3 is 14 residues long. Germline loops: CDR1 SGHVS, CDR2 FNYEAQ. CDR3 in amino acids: CASSILSSYNEQFF. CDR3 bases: TGTGCCAGCAGCATTCTTAGCTCCTACAATGAGCAGTTCTTC.

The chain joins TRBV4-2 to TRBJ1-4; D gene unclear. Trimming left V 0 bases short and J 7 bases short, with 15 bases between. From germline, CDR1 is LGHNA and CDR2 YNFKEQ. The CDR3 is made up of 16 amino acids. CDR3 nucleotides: TGTGCCAGCAGCCAAGAATTGAGGGAGGGTGCTGAAAAACTGTTTTTT. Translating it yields CASSQELREGAEKLFF.

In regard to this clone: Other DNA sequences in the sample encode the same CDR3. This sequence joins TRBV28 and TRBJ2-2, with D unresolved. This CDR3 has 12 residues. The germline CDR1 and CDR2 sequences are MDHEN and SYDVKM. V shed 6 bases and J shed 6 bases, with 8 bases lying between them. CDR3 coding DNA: TGTGCCAGCAGCCCCTTTCCCGGGGAGCTGTTTTTT. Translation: CASSPFPGELFF.

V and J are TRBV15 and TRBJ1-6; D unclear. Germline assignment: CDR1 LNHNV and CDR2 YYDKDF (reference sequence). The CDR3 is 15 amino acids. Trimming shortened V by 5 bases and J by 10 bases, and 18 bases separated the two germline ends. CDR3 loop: CATSGSRVSRSPLHF. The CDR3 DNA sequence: TGTGCCACCAGCGGTTCCCGGGTTTCGAGATCACCCCTCCACTTT.

The CDR3 protein is CASSFWEKETQYF. DNA for the CDR3: TGTGCCAGCAGTTTTTGGGAGAAAGAGACCCAGTACTTC. The chain employs TRBV11-2 and TRBJ2-5; tentatively, D is TRBD2 (5 bases). The CDR3 contains 13 residues. V was pared by 6 bases and J by 3 bases, with 11 bases between. CDR1 SGHAT and CDR2 FQNNGV come from the germline V gene.

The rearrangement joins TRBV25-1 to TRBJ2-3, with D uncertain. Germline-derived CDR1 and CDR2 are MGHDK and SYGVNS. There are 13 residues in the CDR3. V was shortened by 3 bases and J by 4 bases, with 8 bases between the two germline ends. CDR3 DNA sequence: TGTGCCAGCAGTGATCAGTCATCAGATACGCAGTATTTT. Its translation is CASSDQSSDTQYF.

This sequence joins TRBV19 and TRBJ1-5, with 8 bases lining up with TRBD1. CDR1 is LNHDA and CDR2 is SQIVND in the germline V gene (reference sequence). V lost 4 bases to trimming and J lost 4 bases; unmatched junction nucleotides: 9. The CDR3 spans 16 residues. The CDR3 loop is CASSNPPGQVNQPQHF. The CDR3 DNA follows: TGTGCCAGTAGTAATCCTCCGGGACAGGTTAATCAGCCCCAGCATTTT.

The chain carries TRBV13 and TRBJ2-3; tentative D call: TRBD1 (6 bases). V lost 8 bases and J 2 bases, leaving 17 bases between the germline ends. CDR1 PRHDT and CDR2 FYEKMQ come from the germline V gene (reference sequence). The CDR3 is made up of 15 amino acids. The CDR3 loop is CASLHWGPFTDTQYF. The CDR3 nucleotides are TGTGCCAGCCTGCATTGGGGGCCTTTCACAGATACGCAGTATTTT.

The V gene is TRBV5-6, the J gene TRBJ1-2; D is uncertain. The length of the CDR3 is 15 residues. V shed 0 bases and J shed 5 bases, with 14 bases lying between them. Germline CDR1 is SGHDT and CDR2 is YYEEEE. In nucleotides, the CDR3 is TGTGCCAGCAGCTTGGACGGGCGGGCTTTTTATGGCTACACCTTC. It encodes CASSLDGRAFYGYTF. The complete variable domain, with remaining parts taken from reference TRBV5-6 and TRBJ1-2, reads DAGVTQSPTHLIKTRGQQVTLRCSPKSGHDTVSWYQQALGQGPQFIFQYYEEEERQRGNFPDRFSGHQFPNYSSELNVNALLLGDSALYLCASSLDGRAFYGYTFGSGTRLTVV.

CDR3 loop: CSVEGGAANIQYF. CDR3 in DNA: TGCAGCGTTGAGGGAGGAGCAGCAAACATTCAGTACTTC. The chain has TRBV29-1 and TRBJ2-4, with D possibly matching TRBD2 (6 bases). This CDR3 region has 13 residues. The germline V and J ends were trimmed by 3 bases and 6 bases, with 12 bases remaining between them. Germline loops: CDR1 SQVTM, CDR2 ANQGSEA.

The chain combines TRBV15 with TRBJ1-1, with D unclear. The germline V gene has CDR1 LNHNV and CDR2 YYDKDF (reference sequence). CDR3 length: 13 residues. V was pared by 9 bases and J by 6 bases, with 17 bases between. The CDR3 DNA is TGTGCCACTTGGCAGGTGGCCACTCCTGAAGCTTTCTTT. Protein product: CATWQVATPEAFF.

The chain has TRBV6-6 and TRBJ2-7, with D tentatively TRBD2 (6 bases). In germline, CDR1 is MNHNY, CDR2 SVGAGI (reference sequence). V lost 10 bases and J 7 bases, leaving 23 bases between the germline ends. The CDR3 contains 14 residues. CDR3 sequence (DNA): TGTGCCACCCGCTCGATACGGGGGTTAAGGGAGCAGTACTTC. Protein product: CATRSIRGLREQYF.

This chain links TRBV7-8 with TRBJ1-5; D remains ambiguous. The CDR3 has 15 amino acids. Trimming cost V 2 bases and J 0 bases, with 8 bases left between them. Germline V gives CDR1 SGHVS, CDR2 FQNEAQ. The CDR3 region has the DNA TGTGCCAGCAGCTTAAGAGAGAATAGCAATCAGCCCCAGCATTTT. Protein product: CASSLRENSNQPQHF.

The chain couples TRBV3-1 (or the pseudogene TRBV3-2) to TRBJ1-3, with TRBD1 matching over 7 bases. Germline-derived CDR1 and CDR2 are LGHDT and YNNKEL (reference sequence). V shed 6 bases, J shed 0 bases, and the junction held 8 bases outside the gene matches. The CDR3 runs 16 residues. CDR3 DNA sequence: TGTGCCAGCAGGAACAGGGGCCGCTCCTCTGGAAACACCATATATTTT. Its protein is CASRNRGRSSGNTIYF.

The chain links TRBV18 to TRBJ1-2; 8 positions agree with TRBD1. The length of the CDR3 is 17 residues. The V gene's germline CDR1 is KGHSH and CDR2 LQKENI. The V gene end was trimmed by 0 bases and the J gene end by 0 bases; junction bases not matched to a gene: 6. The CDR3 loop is CASSPPGQAIPNYGYTF. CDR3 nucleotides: TGTGCCAGCTCACCACCGGGACAGGCTATTCCTAACTATGGCTACACCTTC. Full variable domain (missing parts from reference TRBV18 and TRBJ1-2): NAGVMQNPRHLVRRRGQEARLRCSPMKGHSHVYWYRQLPEEGLKFMVYLQKENIIDESGMPKERFSAEFPKEGPSILRIQQVVRGDSAAYFCASSPPGQAIPNYGYTFGSGTRLTVV.

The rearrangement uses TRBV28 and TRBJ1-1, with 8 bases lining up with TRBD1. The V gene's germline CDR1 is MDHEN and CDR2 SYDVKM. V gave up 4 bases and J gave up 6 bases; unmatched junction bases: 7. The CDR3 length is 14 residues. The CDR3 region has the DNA TGTGCCAGCAGTTCACCCAGGGGGCAATCTGAAGCTTTCTTT. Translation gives CASSSPRGQSEAFF.